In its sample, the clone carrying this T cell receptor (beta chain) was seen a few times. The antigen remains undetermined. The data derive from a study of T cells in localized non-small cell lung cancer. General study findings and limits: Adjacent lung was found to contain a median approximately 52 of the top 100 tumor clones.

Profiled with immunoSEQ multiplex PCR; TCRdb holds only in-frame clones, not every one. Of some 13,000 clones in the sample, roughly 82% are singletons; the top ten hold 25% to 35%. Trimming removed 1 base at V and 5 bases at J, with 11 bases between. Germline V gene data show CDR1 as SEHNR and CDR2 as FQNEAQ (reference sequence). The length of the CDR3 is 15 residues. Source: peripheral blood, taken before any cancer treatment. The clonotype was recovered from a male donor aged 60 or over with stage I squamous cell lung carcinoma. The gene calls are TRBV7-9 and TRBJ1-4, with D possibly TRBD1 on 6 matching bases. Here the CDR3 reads CASSLERQANEKLFF. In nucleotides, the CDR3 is TGTGCCAGCAGCTTAGAGAGACAGGCCAATGAAAAACTGTTTTTT.